One sample yielded the 2 T cell receptor beta chains listed below, sequenced in a study of cytomegalovirus exposure and HLA in healthy donors. The PCR used 60 Vbeta and 13 Jbeta primers. Sequenced by immunoSEQ multiplex PCR; TCRdb stores in-frame clones only, minus some. The top ten hold approximately 3% of the sample, which has over 150,000 clones, under 85% seen once. Sequencing input: PBMCs. The receptors were sampled from a young man in good health and CMV-seronegative.

The chain uses TRBV28 and TRBJ2-1; D possibly corresponds to TRBD2 (6 bases). The CDR3 is 16 amino acids. Trimming cost V 6 bases and J 7 bases, with 22 bases left between them. Germline CDR1 is MDHEN and CDR2 is SYDVKM. DNA of the CDR3: TGTGCCAGCAGCGGGGTTGGAGGGGCGCCTCGGAATGAGCAGTTCTTC. It specifies CASSGVGGAPRNEQFF. The full variable domain, completed using reference TRBV28 and TRBJ2-1, is DVKVTQSSRYLVKRTGEKVFLECVQDMDHENMFWYRQDPGLGLRLIYFSYDVKMKEKGDIPEGYSVSREKKERFSLILESASTNQTSMYLCASSGVGGAPRNEQFFGPGTRLTVL.

This clone was observed a few times. The chain has TRBV23-1 and TRBJ1-5, with TRBD1 matching 7 bases. TRBV23-1 is marked as an open reading frame, function uncertain. V gave up 3 bases and J gave up 1 base; unmatched junction bases: 9. CDR3 length equals 17 residues. The CDR3 reads CASSHSPQGRSNQPQHF. In nucleotides, the CDR3 is TGCGCCAGCAGTCATTCCCCACAGGGGAGAAGCAATCAGCCCCAGCATTTT.